This passage covers 5 T cell receptor beta chains from one sample sequenced in a study of T-cell reconstitution after alpha-beta-depleted transplantation in children. Construction of the TCRbeta library involved unique molecular identifiers. TCRdb independently ran MiXCR on the PCR reads; one entry per CDR3 protein. The repertoire holds over 400,000 distinct CDR3 sequences, with 43% as singletons. Here the sequenced sample was PBMCs, taken before TCRalphabeta/CD19-depleted stem cell transplant. Every receptor here comes from a girl between 2 and 10 years old with aplastic anemia, due to receive a stem cell transplant.

The V call is TRBV5-1, the J call TRBJ2-2; TRBD2 is a possible D gene (5 bases). Germline lookup yields CDR1 SGHRS and CDR2 YFSETQ. The ends were cut back, 4 bases at V and 1 base at J, with 11 bases in the middle. CDR3 size: 15 residues. The DNA for the CDR3 is TGCGCCAGCAGCATGGTTCGGGGGAACACCGGGGAGCTGTTTTTT. It yields the protein CASSMVRGNTGELFF.

The chain has TRBV20-1 and TRBJ1-5; D is uncertain. V gave up 0 bases and J gave up 5 bases, with 14 bases separating them. Germline assignment: CDR1 DFQATT and CDR2 SNEGSKA (reference sequence). The CDR3 totals 15 residues. CDR3 nucleotide sequence: TGCAGTGCTAGAGATCGGTGGGAGGGCTATCAGCCCCAGCATTTT. Amino acid sequence: CSARDRWEGYQPQHF.

This clonotype was counted ten times or more. This chain joins TRBV28 and TRBJ2-1; TRBD2 aligns across 9 bases. The CDR3 contains 14 residues. Per germline, CDR1 MDHEN and CDR2 SYDVKM. V shed 8 bases, J shed 8 bases, and the junction held 10 bases outside the gene matches. The CDR3 loop is CASRSGRTIHEQFF. In nucleotides, the CDR3 is TGTGCCAGCCGAAGCGGGAGGACCATCCATGAGCAGTTCTTC.

This clonotype was detected only once. The V gene is TRBV20-1, the J gene TRBJ2-1; D might be TRBD1 (5 bases). Germline CDR1 and CDR2: DFQATT and SNEGSKA (reference sequence). The CDR3 runs to 14 residues. V gave up 3 bases and J gave up 10 bases, with 19 bases separating them. The CDR3 nucleotides are TGCAGTGCTAGGCCGGAATGGGGTCCAGGGGAGCAGTTCTTC. Its protein is CSARPEWGPGEQFF.

This chain connects TRBV18 to TRBJ2-1; 7 nucleotides match TRBD2. V lost 2 bases and J lost 9; bases outside the gene matches: 7. In germline, CDR1 is KGHSH, CDR2 LQKENI. This CDR3 has 14 amino acids. The CDR3 is CASSPAGVVGEQFF. The CDR3 region has the DNA TGTGCCAGCTCACCAGCGGGAGTGGTGGGTGAGCAGTTCTTC.